This entry concerns a single T cell receptor (beta chain). The antigen is unknown. CDR1 and CDR2 (germline): MNHEY, SVGEGT. Trimming at V came to 0 bases and at J to 7 bases, leaving 17 bases not matched to a gene. The CDR3 runs 20 residues. The data are from a study of T-cell reconstitution after alpha-beta-depleted transplantation in children. Notes on the study in general: T-cell counts and diversity at one year following transplant were attributed mainly to newly produced T cells. Two months or so post-transplant, alpha-beta T cells reportedly derived from several hundred expanded graft clones.

Researchers prepared the TCRbeta library using unique molecular identifiers, the study reports. TCRdb fed the PCR reads into MiXCR, producing one record per CDR3 protein. The table shows about 250,000 distinct CDR3 sequences, with 20% to 30% occurring only once. Sequences were derived from PBMCs, mostly from graft donor cells, sampled 360 days after TCRalphabeta/CD19-depleted stem cell transplant. This chain links TRBV6-2 or TRBV6-3 with TRBJ2-1, with 11 bases that match TRBD2. The sequence was collected from a female patient aged 2-9 years who had a stem cell transplant for congenital amegakaryocytic thrombocytopenia, so the T cells may come from the graft donor. The DNA of the CDR3 is TGTGCCAGCAGTTACTCGAAAAGCCTAGCGGGGGGCAGGGGAGGTAATGAGCAGTTCTTC. Its protein is CASSYSKSLAGGRGGNEQFF.